This entry is about one TCR beta chain. Its antigen is not identified. The source of the sample is a study of Ad26.COV2.S vaccination and SARS-CoV-2 variants. Background on the study: This donor came from the COV1001 trial of Ad26.COV2.S. Points from the study as a whole: The placebo group had lower spike-specific TCR breadth than the vaccine recipients did. Participants given vaccine showed non-spike TCR breadth similar to that of placebo recipients.

Indicated treatment: about 20 received Ad26.COV2.S at low or high dose, single or two shots; a few received placebo; per-sample allocation not given. Sample collection was performed on day 63 after the first vaccine or placebo injection. An adult donor aged 18-55 years was enrolled in Boston. The protocol was immunoSEQ multiplex PCR, while the TCRdb copy is restricted to in-frame clones and leaves out a portion. Here the sample spans 440,000 or so clones, roughly 91% being singletons. V was pared by 3 bases and J by 6 bases, with 14 bases between. The CDR3 has 14 residues. Germline V gives CDR1 SGHTA, CDR2 FQGNSA.

This clonotype was sampled from a person between 18 and 65 years old who received the Ad26.COV2.S COVID-19 vaccine or a placebo. The V and J genes are TRBV7-2 and TRBJ1-2; D not certain. The source was peripheral blood, collected in a trial of Ad26.COV2.S vaccine versus placebo. Here the CDR3 DNA reads TGTGCCAGCAGCTTTTTTGGCAGAAACGATGGCTACACCTTC. This encodes CASSFFGRNDGYTF.